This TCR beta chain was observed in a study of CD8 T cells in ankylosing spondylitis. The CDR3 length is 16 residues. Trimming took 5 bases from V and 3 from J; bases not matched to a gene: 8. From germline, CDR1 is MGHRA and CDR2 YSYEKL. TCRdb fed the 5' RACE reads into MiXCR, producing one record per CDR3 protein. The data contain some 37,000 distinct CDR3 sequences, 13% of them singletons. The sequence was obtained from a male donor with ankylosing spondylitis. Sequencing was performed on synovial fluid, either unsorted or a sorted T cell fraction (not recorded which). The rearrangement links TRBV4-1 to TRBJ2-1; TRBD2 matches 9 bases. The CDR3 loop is CASSEGRLAVYNEQFF. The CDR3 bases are TGCGCCAGCAGCGAGGGGAGACTAGCGGTCTACAATGAGCAGTTCTTC.